This T cell receptor beta chain is drawn from a study of radiation and T cells in renal cell carcinoma. Study-level background: Nephrectomy followed 15 Gy stereotactic body radiation by 4 weeks.

The CDR3 sequence is 14 residues long. V was clipped by 5 bases and J by 4 bases, with 12 bases between them. Germline V CDR1 and CDR2: MNHEY, SVGAGI. For this clone: Its antigen is not known.

Study-wide results and limits: In blood, top tumor clones expanded by 2 weeks, shrinking by 4.

Time point in this sample: baseline pretreatment blood. Sample treatment: 15 Gy SBRT to primary tumor, nephrectomy 4 weeks later. Blood was sampled at baseline, 2 weeks and 4 weeks after SBRT. Assay used: immunoSEQ multiplex PCR; TCRdb lists only in-frame clones, some missing. The table lists 150,000 or so clones, nearly 90% of them singletons, with 12% in the top ten. The sample in question was blood, obtained from a patient whose treatment included radiotherapy and nephrectomy. The receptor was isolated from a woman aged 50 to 65 with renal cell carcinoma. The chain couples TRBV6-5 to TRBJ2-1, with D possibly being TRBD1 or TRBD2 (5 bases each). The CDR3 loop is CASSKGWGYNEQFF. DNA for the CDR3: TGTGCCAGCAGTAAGGGGTGGGGGTACAATGAGCAGTTCTTC.